The source of this T cell receptor beta chain is a study of T cell responses to AZD1222 COVID-19 vaccine. Using immunoSEQ multiplex PCR, the repertoire was profiled, and TCRdb retains in-frame clones only, with some absent. The sample carries 100,000 to 150,000 clones, 88% recorded once. Germline V lookup: CDR1 MNHEY, CDR2 SMNVEV (reference sequence). Deletions cut 0 bases from V and 0 bases from J, with 12 bases between. The CDR3 sequence is 17 residues long. This clonotype originated in an adult who received the AZD1222 COVID-19 vaccine. The chain is built from TRBV27 and TRBJ1-5; TRBD1 is a possible D gene (6 bases). The sample in question was peripheral blood, obtained 28 days after the second AZD1222 dose. CDR3 sequence (DNA): TGTGCCAGCAGTTTATCGGGCATCAGGGGTAGCAATCAGCCCCAGCATTTT. It translates to CASSLSGIRGSNQPQHF.